This record concerns one T cell receptor beta chain sequence. Method: immunoSEQ multiplex PCR; TCRdb's copy keeps in-frame clones and lacks some. Here the sample spans roughly 700,000 clones, roughly 88% being singletons. Germline V gives CDR1 SQVTM, CDR2 ANQGSEA. The CDR3 loop spans 13 amino acids. V shed 7 bases and J shed 1 base, with 12 bases lying between them. This entry comes from a study of shared clonotypes between healthy human individuals. Sequencing was carried out using memory CD8+ T cells from PBMCs. Noted subset: CD45RO+ cells pooled with CCR7-negative TemRA cells. V is TRBV29-1 and J is TRBJ2-3; D is unclear. This sequence was found in a man aged 18 to 35 in good health. Some clones in this sample may be carry-over from other donors' samples. The CDR3 DNA follows: TGCAGCGCCCCGGCGGAAGGCACAGATACGCAGTATTTT. Its translation is CSAPAEGTDTQYF.